The 22 T cell receptor beta chains listed next were all sequenced from one sample in a study of cytomegalovirus exposure and HLA in healthy donors. The study ran its PCR with 60 Vbeta and 13 Jbeta primers. Profiled with immunoSEQ multiplex PCR; TCRdb holds only in-frame clones, not every one. The table includes some 150,000 clones, roughly 80% detected once. What was sequenced was PBMCs. The receptors derive from a man aged 50-60 years in good health and CMV-seropositive.

V gene TRBV28 combines with J gene TRBJ1-6; 9 bases line up with TRBD1. The CDR3 is made up of 15 amino acids. Looked up from germline, CDR1 is MDHEN and CDR2 is SYDVKM. V gave up 4 bases and J gave up 7 bases; unmatched junction bases: 5. CDR3 sequence (DNA): TGTGCCAGCAGTTCCCCACAGGGGGCCAATTCACCCCTCCACTTT. Amino acid sequence: CASSSPQGANSPLHF.

This rearrangement joins TRBV7-3 to TRBJ2-2; 9 bases align to TRBD2. Germline V lookup: CDR1 SGHTA, CDR2 FQGTGA. This CDR3 is 15 amino acids long. The V segment lost 10 bases and the J segment 5 bases; nucleotides outside the gene matches: 11. The DNA of the CDR3 is TGTGCCACCCCCCTAGCGGGGCCGGGGACCGGGGAGCTGTTTTTT. Encoded protein: CATPLAGPGTGELFF.

This clone showed up just a few times. This rearrangement joins TRBV28 to TRBJ2-7, with D possibly TRBD1 on 5 matching bases. Germline V gives CDR1 MDHEN, CDR2 SYDVKM. Between the trimmed V and J ends, which lost 2 bases and 0 bases, there was a span of 8 bases. This CDR3 has 14 amino acids. The CDR3: CASSLVDTSYEQYF. CDR3 DNA: TGTGCCAGCAGTTTAGTGGACACCTCCTACGAGCAGTACTTC.

V gene TRBV7-3 combines with J gene TRBJ2-3; 9 bases fit TRBD1. CDR3 length: 15 amino acids. With 3 bases clipped from V and 1 base from J, the junction kept 2 bases outside the gene matches. CDR1 is SGHTA and CDR2 is FQGTGA in the germline V gene. CDR3 in DNA: TGTGCCAGCAGCTTGGGACAGGGAGGCACAGATACGCAGTATTTT. Translated, it gives CASSLGQGGTDTQYF.

The V gene is TRBV29-1, the J gene TRBJ2-2; D is ambiguous. The CDR3 spans 13 residues. V shed 4 bases and J shed 1 base, with 7 bases lying between them. The V gene's germline CDR1 is SQVTM and CDR2 ANQGSEA. The CDR3 sequence is CSVVPVNTGELFF. For the CDR3, the DNA is TGCAGCGTTGTGCCGGTGAACACCGGGGAGCTGTTTTTT.

As DNA, the CDR3 is TGTGCCATCAGTGCGGGGGAGAATGAGCAGTTCTTC. Translated: CAISAGENEQFF. The chain uses TRBV10-3 and TRBJ2-1; a possible D gene is TRBD2 (6 bases). Germline CDR1 and CDR2: ENHRY and SYGVKD. This CDR3 region has 12 residues. The V gene lost 4 bases and the J gene lost 7 bases, with 8 bases spanning the gap.

The sample holds one count of this clone. The chain has TRBV7-3 and TRBJ2-2; the match to TRBD1 covers 7 bases. V was clipped by 5 bases and J by 2 bases; unmatched bases: 5. CDR3 length equals 15 residues. Germline CDR1 SGHTA, CDR2 FQGTGA. CDR3 DNA: TGTGCCAGCAGCACCGACAGGGACAACACCGGGGAGCTGTTTTTT. Translated: CASSTDRDNTGELFF.

The chain recombines TRBV23-1 with TRBJ2-2, with unresolved D. TRBV23-1 is identified as an open reading frame with a role that is uncertain. CDR3 size: 10 residues. V gave up 4 bases and J gave up 8 bases, with 2 bases separating them. In nucleotides, the CDR3 is TGCGCCAGCAGTCCGGGGGAGCTGTTTTTT. Its translation is CASSPGELFF.

V usage is TRBV13 and J usage is TRBJ2-2; 7 bases agree with TRBD1. Looked up from germline, CDR1 is PRHDT and CDR2 is FYEKMQ (reference sequence). V dropped 0 bases and J dropped 8; count of bases not matched to a gene: 6. This CDR3 is 15 amino acids long. The CDR3 sequence is CASSLGTGFGGELFF. The CDR3 DNA follows: TGTGCCAGCAGCTTAGGGACAGGGTTTGGAGGGGAGCTGTTTTTT. The variable domain in full, with the rest retrieved from reference TRBV13 and TRBJ2-2, is AAGVIQSPRHLIKEKRETATLKCYPIPRHDTVYWYQQGPGQDPQFLISFYEKMQSDKGSIPDRFSAQQFSDYHSELNMSSLELGDSALYFCASSLGTGFGGELFFGEGSRLTVL.

This clone was picked up a small number of times. The chain recombines TRBV6-5 with TRBJ2-2; D is perhaps TRBD1 (6 bases). CDR1 is MNHEY and CDR2 is SVGAGI in the germline V gene. This CDR3 has 13 residues. Between the trimmed V and J ends, which lost 4 bases and 6 bases, there was a span of 9 bases. The CDR3 reads CASSLTGPGELFF. The CDR3 nucleotides are TGTGCCAGCAGTTTAACAGGGCCCGGGGAGCTGTTTTTT.

The rearrangement joins TRBV28 to TRBJ1-1, with TRBD1 identical over 8 bases. The CDR3 contains 13 residues. The germline V gene encodes CDR1 MDHEN and CDR2 SYDVKM. With V trimmed by 7 bases and J by 5 bases, 6 bases remained unmatched. CDR3 nucleotide sequence: TGTGCCAGCATACAGGGGGTTTGGACTGAAGCTTTCTTT. Protein: CASIQGVWTEAFF.

This clone came up once. This chain links TRBV10-3 with TRBJ2-1, with TRBD1 as a possible D gene (6 bases). The V gene's germline CDR1 is ENHRY and CDR2 SYGVKD. The CDR3 covers 14 residues. The ends were cut back, 3 bases at V and 7 bases at J, with 13 bases in the middle. DNA for the CDR3: TGTGCCATCAGTGAAAAATCAGGGGTGAATGAGCAGTTCTTC. Its translation: CAISEKSGVNEQFF.

J is TRBJ2-7 and V is TRBV5-1, with D possibly being TRBD2 (5 bases). The length of the CDR3 is 15 residues. Germline CDR1 reads SGHRS; CDR2 reads YFSETQ. V gave up 0 bases and J gave up 2 bases, with 12 bases separating them. The CDR3: CASSLGSGPTYEQYF. The CDR3 DNA reads as TGCGCCAGCAGCTTGGGCAGCGGACCTACCTACGAGCAGTACTTC. Combining the CDR3 with reference TRBV5-1 and TRBJ2-7 gives the whole variable domain KAGVTQTPRYLIKTRGQQVTLSCSPISGHRSVSWYQQTPGQGLQFLFEYFSETQRNKGNFPGRFSGRQFSNSRSEMNVSTLELGDSALYLCASSLGSGPTYEQYFGPGTRLTVT.

V is TRBV29-1 and J is TRBJ2-1, with D possibly TRBD1 on 6 matching bases. This CDR3 has 14 residues. Trimming removed 7 bases from V and 5 bases from J, with 18 bases in between. Germline CDR1 reads SQVTM; CDR2 reads ANQGSEA. This CDR3 is CSGGQSPYNNEQFF. The CDR3 coding sequence is TGCAGCGGGGGGCAGTCCCCCTACAACAATGAGCAGTTCTTC.

The chain carries TRBV10-3 and TRBJ2-7; possibly TRBD2 for D (5 bases). CDR3 size: 15 residues. The germline V gene has CDR1 ENHRY and CDR2 SYGVKD. The V and J ends lost 2 bases and 1 base respectively, with 12 bases between them. CDR3 loop: CAISEEGLASYEQYF. In nucleotides, the CDR3 is TGTGCCATCAGTGAGGAGGGTCTGGCTTCCTACGAGCAGTACTTC.

V and J are TRBV19 and TRBJ1-2; D unclear. This CDR3 has 12 residues. Trimming stripped 8 bases from V and 8 bases from J, with 15 bases between. Germline lookup yields CDR1 LNHDA and CDR2 SQIVND (reference sequence). The CDR3 DNA is TGTGCCAGTTTCGACAAACTGTACGGCTACACCTTC. Translating gives CASFDKLYGYTF.

The chain couples TRBV9 to TRBJ1-3, with 7 bases that match TRBD1. The CDR3 sequence is 15 residues long. CDR1 and CDR2 from the germline V gene are SGDLS and YYNGEE. V was clipped by 7 bases and J by 0 bases; unmatched bases: 7. This chain's CDR3 is CASGSGTASGNTIYF. DNA of the CDR3: TGTGCCAGCGGGAGTGGGACAGCCTCTGGAAACACCATATATTTT.

The chain is built from TRBV6-5 and TRBJ2-5; perhaps TRBD2 as D (5 bases). This CDR3 contains 14 residues. V was pared by 2 bases and J by 1 base, with 8 bases between. CDR1 is MNHEY and CDR2 is SVGAGI in the germline V gene. CDR3 DNA: TGTGCCAGCAGTTACGTCGGGGTCCAAGAGACCCAGTACTTC. This codes for CASSYVGVQETQYF.

This chain connects TRBV4-1 to TRBJ2-1, with 8 bases aligning to TRBD2. CDR1 is MGHRA, CDR2 YSYEKL, per germline. J was trimmed by 5 bases and V by 4 bases; bases with no gene match: 10. The CDR3 runs 16 residues. CDR3 sequence (DNA): TGCGCCAGCAGCCTGCGGGTAGCGGGGCTAGACAATGAGCAGTTCTTC. It codes for CASSLRVAGLDNEQFF.

As to this clone: A read error may produce the germline difference seen at one junction end. The chain employs TRBV5-6 and TRBJ1-2, with TRBD1 as a possible D gene (5 bases). Germline CDR1 is SGHDT and CDR2 is YYEEEE. The CDR3 runs 11 residues. CDR3: CASSLYAREAF. The CDR3 coding sequence is TGTGCCAGCAGCTTGTACGCCAGGGAGGCCTTC.

The V call is TRBV9, the J call TRBJ2-5, with 7 bases fitting TRBD2. J was trimmed by 4 bases and V by 0 bases; bases with no gene match: 9. Germline loops: CDR1 SGDLS, CDR2 YYNGEE. The CDR3 is 16 residues long. CDR3 DNA sequence: TGTGCCAGCAGCGTAGGCCGATCGGGAGGAGGAGAGACCCAGTACTTC. Protein: CASSVGRSGGGETQYF.

The CDR3 nucleotides read TGTGCCAGCAGCACCTACACAGATACGCAGTATTTT. Its translation: CASSTYTDTQYF. V gene TRBV7-8 combines with J gene TRBJ2-3, with no clear D. The V end was cut by 5 bases, the J end by 2 bases, with 5 bases between. CDR1 and CDR2 from the germline V gene are SGHVS and FQNEAQ. This CDR3 is built from 12 residues.